Listed below are T cell receptor beta chains from one sample, sequenced in a study of CD8 T cells in Susac syndrome. TCRdb re-derived calls from the immunoSEQ multiplex PCR reads in MiXCR, one entry per CDR3 protein. The sample includes 140,000 to 150,000 distinct CDR3 sequences, around 95% of them seen just once. The source material was CD4+ T cells from PBMCs. These receptors all come from a human donor with Susac syndrome. The CDR3 runs from the conserved cysteine through the conserved F or W. The order of the fields is J gene, D gene, clone size, V gene, CDR3 DNA, CDR3 protein. A D gene is named only where the DNA matches it firmly. For some rows the clone size is stated as once, few or many, or as a class when expanded; others skip it.

TRBJ1-5	NA	NA	TRBV20-1	TGCAGTGCTAGTGGAGGGGATCAGCCCCAGCATTTT	CSASGGDQPQHF
TRBJ1-5	NA	NA	TRBV18	TGTGCCAGCTCACCCAGTGCAGTAGGCCAGCCCCAGCATTTT	CASSPSAVGQPQHF
TRBJ2-3	NA	NA	TRBV12-3/TRBV12-4	TGTGCCAGCAGTTTAAAGGGGCTGGGGGCTCTAGGAGATACGCAGTATTTT	CASSLKGLGALGDTQYF
TRBJ2-5	NA	NA	TRBV18	TGTGCCAGCTCTCCGACCCCAGACCAAGAGACCCAGTACTTC	CASSPTPDQETQYF
TRBJ1-2	NA	NA	TRBV5-6	TGTGCCAGCAGCTCCCTAATAGACAGGAACTATGGCTACACCTTC	CASSSLIDRNYGYTF
TRBJ2-7	TRBD2	NA	TRBV3-1	TGTGCCAGCAGCCTCACTAGCGGGAGTAACGGCGAGCAGTACTTC	CASSLTSGSNGEQYF
TRBJ1-2	NA	once	TRBV12-3/TRBV12-4	TGTGCCAGCAGTTTAGGGTCTGATGTCTATGGCTACACCTTC	CASSLGSDVYGYTF
TRBJ2-4	NA	NA	TRBV15	TGTGCCACCAGCTCCCGGCAGGACGGCCCCATGGACATTCAGTACTTC	CATSSRQDGPMDIQYF
TRBJ1-1	NA	NA	TRBV20-1	TGCAGTGCTAGGAAAGGGGCAGCGAACACTGAAGCTTTCTTT	CSARKGAANTEAFF
TRBJ2-3	TRBD2	NA	TRBV7-9	TGTGCCAGCAGCTTATTAGGGACTAGCGGGACGACAGATACGCAGTATTTT	CASSLLGTSGTTDTQYF
TRBJ2-5	NA	NA	TRBV5-1	TGCGCCAGCAGCTTGTATAGGGTGGACCAAGAGACCCAGTACTTC	CASSLYRVDQETQYF
TRBJ1-1	TRBD1	NA	TRBV5-1	TGCGCCATCACAGGGGCGAACACTGAAGCTTTCTTT	CAITGANTEAFF
TRBJ1-4	NA	NA	TRBV4-1	TGCGCCAGCAGCCAATCTTGGACAGAAAAACTGTTTTTT	CASSQSWTEKLFF
TRBJ1-5	TRBD1	NA	TRBV2	TGTGCCAGCAGTAAAGGGGGCCAGACCAATCAGCCCCAGCATTTT	CASSKGGQTNQPQHF
TRBJ2-3	NA	NA	TRBV12-3/TRBV12-4	TGTGCCAGCAGTCTAATAAGGGGCAGAACGCAGTATTTT	CASSLIRGRTQYF
TRBJ2-3	NA	NA	TRBV19	TGTGCCAGTAGTGCAGCAGGACAGATGCAGTATTTT	CASSAAGQMQYF
TRBJ1-2	TRBD1	once	TRBV5-4	TGTGCCAGCAGCCGACAAGACAGGGGAGATGGCTACACCTTC	CASSRQDRGDGYTF
TRBJ2-1	NA	NA	TRBV6-2/TRBV6-3	TGTGCCAGCCGAAACTTACTCGAACCATCTGTTGGTTTGTTC	CASRNLLEPSVGLF
TRBJ2-7	TRBD1	NA	TRBV18	TGTGCCAGCTCACCACCGGCAACAGGGGGTATCTACGAGCAGTACTTC	CASSPPATGGIYEQYF
TRBJ2-5	NA	once	TRBV25-1	TGTGCCAGCAGTGACTCAGAGACCCAGTACTTC	CASSDSETQYF
TRBJ2-4	TRBD2	NA	TRBV6-6	TGTGCCAGCTGCCCCAGCGGGGGAAAAAACATTCAGTACTTC	CASCPSGGKNIQYF
TRBJ1-6	NA	NA	TRBV4-1	TGCGCCAGCAGCCAAGATCAACCCAGCTCCTATAATTCACCCCTCCACTTT	CASSQDQPSSYNSPLHF
TRBJ2-7	NA	NA	TRBV11-2	TGTGCCAGCACGCTCGCCGGGGCGTCCACCTACGAGCAGTACTTC	CASTLAGASTYEQYF
TRBJ2-1	TRBD1	NA	TRBV5-1	TGCGCCAGCAGCTTAGGACAGGCGGGCTACAATGAGCAGTTCTTC	CASSLGQAGYNEQFF
TRBJ2-5	TRBD2	NA	TRBV20-1	TGCAGTGCGGGCGACATGGGACTAGCGGCTGAGACCCAGTACTTC	CSAGDMGLAAETQYF
TRBJ1-2	NA	NA	TRBV25-1	TGTGCCAGCAGTGGCCCTTCCGGGACAAGCTATGGCTACACCTTC	CASSGPSGTSYGYTF
TRBJ2-2	TRBD2	NA	TRBV7-2	TGTGCCAGCAGCTTATTAGCGGGGAGCACCGGGGAGCTGTTTTTT	CASSLLAGSTGELFF
TRBJ1-5	TRBD1	NA	TRBV20-1	TGCAGTGCTAGGAAGACAGGGGAAAGCAATCAGCCCCAGCATTTT	CSARKTGESNQPQHF
TRBJ1-1	NA	NA	TRBV20-1	TGCAGTGGGCCGTCCGGCGGAGTTAGAACTGAAGCTTTCTTT	CSGPSGGVRTEAFF
TRBJ2-7	TRBD2	NA	TRBV28	TGTGCCAGCAGTAGCGGGAGGAACGAGCAGTACTTC	CASSSGRNEQYF
TRBJ2-5	NA	NA	TRBV27	TGTGCCAGCAGTTCCGGACGGAGAGAGACCCAGTACTTC	CASSSGRRETQYF
TRBJ2-3	TRBD1	NA	TRBV15	TGTGCCACCAGCCGGACAGGGGAAACAGATACGCAGTATTTT	CATSRTGETDTQYF
TRBJ2-7	NA	NA	TRBV20-1	TGCAGTGCTAGAGATGGGGGGCGCGAGCAGTACTTC	CSARDGGREQYF
TRBJ2-3	TRBD2	NA	TRBV6-1	TGTGCCAGCAGTGATGACGGGAGGGTACCCACAGATACGCAGTATTTT	CASSDDGRVPTDTQYF
TRBJ2-1	TRBD2	once	TRBV7-3	TGTGCCAGCAGCCCGGCGACTAGCGGGAGTCAATCTCGTGTTGAGCAGTTCTTC	CASSPATSGSQSRVEQFF
TRBJ2-5	TRBD2	NA	TRBV27	TGTGCCAGCAGTTTATCGGGTGGGGGACTAGTGGGGTCCCAGTACTTC	CASSLSGGGLVGSQYF
TRBJ1-1	NA	NA	TRBV4-1	TGCGCCAGCAGTGCAGACGTGAGGATGAACACTGAAGCTTTCTTT	CASSADVRMNTEAFF
TRBJ2-1	NA	once	TRBV9	TGTGCCAGCAGCGCACTCGGAAGCTCCTACAATGAGCAGTTCTTC	CASSALGSSYNEQFF
TRBJ2-1	NA	NA	TRBV18	TGTGCCAGCTCACCGGGACAAGTTTATGAGCAGTTCTTC	CASSPGQVYEQFF
TRBJ2-1	TRBD1	NA	TRBV2	TGTGCCAGCAGTGGACAGGGTTTCAATGAGCAGTTCTTC	CASSGQGFNEQFF
TRBJ1-1	NA	NA	TRBV10-3	TGTGCCATTCGTAACAGGGTTGAGAACACTGAAGCTTTCTTT	CAIRNRVENTEAFF
TRBJ1-2	TRBD1	once	TRBV29-1	TGCAGCGTTGGAGTAAGACAGGGGGGGAACTATGGCTACACCTTC	CSVGVRQGGNYGYTF